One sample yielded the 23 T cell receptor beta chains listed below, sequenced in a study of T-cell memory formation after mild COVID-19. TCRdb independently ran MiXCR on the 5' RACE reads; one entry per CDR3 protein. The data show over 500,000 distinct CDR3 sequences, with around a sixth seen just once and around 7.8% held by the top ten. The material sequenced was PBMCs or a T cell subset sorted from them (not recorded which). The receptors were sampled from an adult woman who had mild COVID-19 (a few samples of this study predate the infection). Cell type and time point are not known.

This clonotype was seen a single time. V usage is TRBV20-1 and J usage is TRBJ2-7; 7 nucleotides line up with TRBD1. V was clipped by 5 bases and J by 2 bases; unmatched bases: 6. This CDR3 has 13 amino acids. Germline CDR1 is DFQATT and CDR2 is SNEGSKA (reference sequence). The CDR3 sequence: CSASGTATYEQYF. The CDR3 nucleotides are TGCAGTGCTTCCGGGACAGCGACCTACGAGCAGTACTTC.

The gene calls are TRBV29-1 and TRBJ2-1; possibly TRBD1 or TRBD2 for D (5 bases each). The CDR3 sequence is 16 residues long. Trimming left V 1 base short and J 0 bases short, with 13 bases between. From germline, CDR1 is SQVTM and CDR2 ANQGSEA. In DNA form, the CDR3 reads TGCAGCGTTGAAGGTGGGGCAGGGAGCTCCTACAATGAGCAGTTCTTC. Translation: CSVEGGAGSSYNEQFF.

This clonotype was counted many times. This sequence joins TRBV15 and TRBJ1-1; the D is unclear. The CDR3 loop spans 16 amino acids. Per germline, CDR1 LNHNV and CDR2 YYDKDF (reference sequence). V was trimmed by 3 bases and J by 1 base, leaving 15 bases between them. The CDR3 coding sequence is TGTGCCACCAGCAGGGGCCGGAGGTTGGCGAACACTGAAGCTTTCTTT. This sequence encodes CATSRGRRLANTEAFF.

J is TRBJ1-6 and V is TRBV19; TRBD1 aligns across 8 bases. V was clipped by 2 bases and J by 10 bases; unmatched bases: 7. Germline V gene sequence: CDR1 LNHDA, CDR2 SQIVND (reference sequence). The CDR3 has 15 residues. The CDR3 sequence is CASSIRGQVRSPLHF. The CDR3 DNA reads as TGTGCCAGTAGTATAAGGGGACAGGTCCGATCACCCCTCCACTTT.

The CDR3 nucleotides are TGTGCCAGCAGCTTAACGCGAGACAGCTACAATGAGCAGTTCTTC. Its protein is CASSLTRDSYNEQFF. The chain couples TRBV7-2 to TRBJ2-1; tentatively, D is TRBD1 (5 bases). The CDR3 contains 15 residues. Trimming took off 2 bases at V and 3 bases at J, with 11 bases between the two ends. Germline assignment: CDR1 SGHTA and CDR2 FQGNSA.

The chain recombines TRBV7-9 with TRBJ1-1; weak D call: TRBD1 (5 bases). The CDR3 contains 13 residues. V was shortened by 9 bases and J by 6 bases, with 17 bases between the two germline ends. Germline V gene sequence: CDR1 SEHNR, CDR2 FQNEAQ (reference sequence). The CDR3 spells CASHAVLGAEAFF. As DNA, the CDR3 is TGTGCCAGTCATGCCGTTTTGGGGGCTGAAGCTTTCTTT.

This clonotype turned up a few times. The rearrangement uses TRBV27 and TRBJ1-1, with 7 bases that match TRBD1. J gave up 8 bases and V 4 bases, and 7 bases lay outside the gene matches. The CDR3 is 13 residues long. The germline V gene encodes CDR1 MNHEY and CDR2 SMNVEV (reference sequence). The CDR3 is CASSSRQGREAFF. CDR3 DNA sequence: TGTGCCAGCAGTTCTAGACAGGGCCGCGAAGCTTTCTTT.

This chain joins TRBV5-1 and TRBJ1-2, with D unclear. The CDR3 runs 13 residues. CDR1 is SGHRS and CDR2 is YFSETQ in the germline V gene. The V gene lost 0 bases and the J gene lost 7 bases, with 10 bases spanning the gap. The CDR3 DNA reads TGCGCCAGCAGCTTGGACTCGTCTCGTGGCTACACCTTC. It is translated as CASSLDSSRGYTF.

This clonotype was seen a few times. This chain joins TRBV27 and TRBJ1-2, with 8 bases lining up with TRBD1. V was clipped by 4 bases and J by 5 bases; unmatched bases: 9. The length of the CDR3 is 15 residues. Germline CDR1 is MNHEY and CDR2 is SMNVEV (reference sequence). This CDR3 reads CASSWNSGGWYGYTF. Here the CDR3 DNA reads TGTGCCAGCAGTTGGAACTCAGGGGGCTGGTATGGCTACACCTTC.

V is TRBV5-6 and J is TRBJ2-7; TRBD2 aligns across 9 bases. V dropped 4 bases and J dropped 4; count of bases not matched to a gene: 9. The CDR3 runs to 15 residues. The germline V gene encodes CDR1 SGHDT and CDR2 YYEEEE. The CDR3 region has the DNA TGTGCCAGCAGCCCAGATAGCGGGGGAGATTACGAGCAGTACTTC. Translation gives CASSPDSGGDYEQYF.

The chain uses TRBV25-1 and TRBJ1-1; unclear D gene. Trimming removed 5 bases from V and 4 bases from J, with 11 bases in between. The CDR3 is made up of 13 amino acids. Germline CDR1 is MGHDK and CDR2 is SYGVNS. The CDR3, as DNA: TGTGCCAGCAGTTGGACCTTGAGCACTGAAGCTTTCTTT. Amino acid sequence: CASSWTLSTEAFF.

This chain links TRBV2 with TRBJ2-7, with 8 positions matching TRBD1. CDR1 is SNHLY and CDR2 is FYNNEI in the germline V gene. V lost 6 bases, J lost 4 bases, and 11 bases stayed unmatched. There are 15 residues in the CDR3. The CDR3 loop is CASSDWRQGAYEQYF. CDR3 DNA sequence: TGTGCCAGCAGCGACTGGCGTCAGGGGGCTTACGAGCAGTACTTC.

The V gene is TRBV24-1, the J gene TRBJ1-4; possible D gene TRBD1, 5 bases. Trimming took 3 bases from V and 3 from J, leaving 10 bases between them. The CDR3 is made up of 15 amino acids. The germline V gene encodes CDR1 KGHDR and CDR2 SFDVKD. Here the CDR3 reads CATSDGQGANEKLFF. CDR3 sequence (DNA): TGTGCCACCAGTGATGGGCAGGGCGCTAATGAAAAACTGTTTTTT.

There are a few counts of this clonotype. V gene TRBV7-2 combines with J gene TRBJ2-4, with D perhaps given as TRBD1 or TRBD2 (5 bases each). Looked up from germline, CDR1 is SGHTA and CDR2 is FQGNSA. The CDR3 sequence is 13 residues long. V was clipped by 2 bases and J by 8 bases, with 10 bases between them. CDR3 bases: TGTGCCAGCAGCTTAAAGAGGGGAGACATTCAGTACTTC. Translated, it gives CASSLKRGDIQYF.

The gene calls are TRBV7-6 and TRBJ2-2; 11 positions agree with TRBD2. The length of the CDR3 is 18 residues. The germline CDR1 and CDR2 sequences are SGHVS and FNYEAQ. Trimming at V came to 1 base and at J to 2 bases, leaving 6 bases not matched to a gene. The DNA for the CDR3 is TGTGCCAGCAGCTTAGTGACTAGCGGGGCGGATAACACCGGGGAGCTGTTTTTT. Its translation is CASSLVTSGADNTGELFF.

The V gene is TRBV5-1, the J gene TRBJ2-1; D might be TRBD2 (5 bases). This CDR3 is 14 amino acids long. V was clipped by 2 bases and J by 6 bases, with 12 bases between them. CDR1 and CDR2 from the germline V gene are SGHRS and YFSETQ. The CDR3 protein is CASSLRSGVNEQFF. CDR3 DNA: TGCGCCAGCAGCTTAAGGTCCGGGGTCAATGAGCAGTTCTTC.

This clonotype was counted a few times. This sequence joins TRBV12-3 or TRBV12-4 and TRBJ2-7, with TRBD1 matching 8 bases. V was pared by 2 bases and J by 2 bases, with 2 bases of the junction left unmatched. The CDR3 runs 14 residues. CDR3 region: CASSLRQGPYEQYF. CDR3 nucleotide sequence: TGTGCCAGCAGTTTAAGACAGGGGCCCTACGAGCAGTACTTC.

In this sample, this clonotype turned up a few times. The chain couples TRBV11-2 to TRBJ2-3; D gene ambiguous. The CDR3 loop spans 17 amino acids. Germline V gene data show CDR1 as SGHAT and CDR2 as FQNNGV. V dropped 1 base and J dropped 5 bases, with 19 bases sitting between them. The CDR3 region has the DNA TGTGCCAGCAGCTTAGGGAAGGGCCAAGAGTCCAGAGATACGCAGTATTTT. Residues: CASSLGKGQESRDTQYF. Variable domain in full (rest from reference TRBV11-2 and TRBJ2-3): EAGVAQSPRYKIIEKRQSVAFWCNPISGHATLYWYQQILGQGPKLLIQFQNNGVVDDSQLPKDRFSAERLKGVDSTLKIQPAKLEDSAVYLCASSLGKGQESRDTQYFGPGTRLTVL.

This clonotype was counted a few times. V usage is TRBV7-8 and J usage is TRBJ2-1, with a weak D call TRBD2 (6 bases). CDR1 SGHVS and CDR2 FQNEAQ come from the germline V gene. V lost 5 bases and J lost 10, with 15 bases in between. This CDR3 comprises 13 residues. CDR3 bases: TGTGCCAGCAGCGTGGGACTCCAGAGGGAGCAGTTCTTC. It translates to CASSVGLQREQFF.

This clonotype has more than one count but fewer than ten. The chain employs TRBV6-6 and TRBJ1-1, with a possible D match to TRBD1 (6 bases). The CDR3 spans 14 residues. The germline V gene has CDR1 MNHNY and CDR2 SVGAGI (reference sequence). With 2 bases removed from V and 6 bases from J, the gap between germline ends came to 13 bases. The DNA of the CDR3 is TGTGCCAGCAGTTACGGGGCCCGGGGGCCTGAAGCTTTCTTT. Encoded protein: CASSYGARGPEAFF.

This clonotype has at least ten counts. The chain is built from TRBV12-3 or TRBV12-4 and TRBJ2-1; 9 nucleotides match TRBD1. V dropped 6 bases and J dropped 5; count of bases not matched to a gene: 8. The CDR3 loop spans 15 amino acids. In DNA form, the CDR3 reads TGTGCCAGCAGACCCGGGACAGGGTCCAACAATGAGCAGTTCTTC. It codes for CASRPGTGSNNEQFF.

The CDR3 region has the DNA TGTGCCAGCAGCCGCGGGCGGGCTAGCGGGACGAATGAGCAGTTCTTC. Translated: CASSRGRASGTNEQFF. The V and J genes are TRBV6-5 and TRBJ2-1; TRBD2 aligns across 9 bases. Germline CDR1 reads MNHEY; CDR2 reads SVGAGI. Trimming removed 6 bases from V and 7 bases from J; junction bases left unmatched: 13. This CDR3 spans 16 amino acids.

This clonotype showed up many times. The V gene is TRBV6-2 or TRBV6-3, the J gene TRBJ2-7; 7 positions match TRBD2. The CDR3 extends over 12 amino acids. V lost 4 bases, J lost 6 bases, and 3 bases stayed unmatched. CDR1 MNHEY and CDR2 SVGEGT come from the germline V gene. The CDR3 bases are TGTGCCAGCAGTTCGCCGGGGGGCGAGCAGTACTTC. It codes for CASSSPGGEQYF.